The rows below give T cell receptor beta chains drawn from one sample of a study of vaccination effects on CD4 cells after COVID-19. Data came from immunoSEQ multiplex PCR; TCRdb stores just in-frame clones and leaves some out. The profile shows about 38,000 clones, more than 60% of them singletons. The antigens these receptors bind are not known. The starting material was CD4+ T cells from PBMCs cultured with SARS-CoV-2 spike peptides, obtained before COVID-19 vaccination. The receptors derive from a human donor who received a COVID-19 vaccine. Both conserved end residues are part of each CDR3. D genes are given only for firm matches. Size is stated for part of the rows, as once, few or many counts, or as a class when the clone is expanded.

>-|TRBV18|TRBD2|TRBJ2-2
CASSPASGTNTGELFF
>once|TRBV6-2/TRBV6-3|TRBD1|TRBJ1-1
CASSDRDNTEAFF
>few|TRBV4-2|-|TRBJ1-5
CASSQGQNQPQHF
>-|TRBV30|TRBD1|TRBJ1-2
CAWSVGGRSFYGYTF
>-|TRBV6-5|TRBD1|TRBJ2-7
CASFVTGGHEQYF
>-|TRBV18|-|TRBJ2-1
CASSPRDIYNEQFF
>-|TRBV27|-|TRBJ1-1
CASSLSQGLTEAFF
>few|TRBV7-9|TRBD2|TRBJ2-7
CASSAGTSYEQYF
>-|TRBV6-5|-|TRBJ2-1
CASSYRGGGSYNEQFF
>-|TRBV7-8|-|TRBJ1-3
CASSLFRQSSGNTIYF
>-|TRBV4-2|-|TRBJ2-5
CASSQDSAQETQYF
>-|TRBV5-4|TRBD2|TRBJ2-7
CASSLALAGVGEQYF
>-|TRBV4-3|-|TRBJ1-2
CASSQDLGGAYGYTF
>-|TRBV1|-|TRBJ2-1
CTSSRSGRCPYNEQFF
>-|TRBV5-4|TRBD2|TRBJ2-1
CASRLAGGPNEQFF
>-|TRBV7-3|-|TRBJ2-2
CASSLRGESGELFF
>-|TRBV28|TRBD2|TRBJ2-7
CASCSLEYSGSWYEQYF
>-|TRBV7-2|TRBD1|TRBJ1-2
CAGSPSTGANYGYTF
>-|TRBV18|-|TRBJ1-2
CASSPTGSSYGYTF
>-|TRBV30|TRBD2|TRBJ2-7
CAGRAGSYEQYF
>-|TRBV27|-|TRBJ1-1
CASRPIEGISTEAFF
>-|TRBV6-2/TRBV6-3|-|TRBJ2-7
CASSPGAYLSYEQYF
>-|TRBV18|-|TRBJ1-5
CASSPSGRNQPQHF
>few|TRBV30|-|TRBJ1-6
CAWSVRAANSPLHF
>-|TRBV6-5|-|TRBJ2-3
CASSYSGPTDTQYF
>-|TRBV5-1|-|TRBJ2-2
CASSLRPPEGTGELFF
>few|TRBV28|-|TRBJ2-7
CASRLAFTYEQYF
>few|TRBV5-4|-|TRBJ2-1
CASSLAGAASYNEQFF
>-|TRBV18|-|TRBJ1-2
CASSQNRMNYGYTF
>few|TRBV28|-|TRBJ2-2
CASSPGTPNTGELFF
>-|TRBV7-8|TRBD2|TRBJ2-5
CASSVGLAGGWRQETQYF
>few|TRBV9|-|TRBJ2-2
CASSVTPGTFELFF
>once|TRBV7-9|TRBD1|TRBJ2-6
CASSLRPGGGSGANVLTF
>-|TRBV5-1|TRBD1|TRBJ1-1
CASSLSRTGGFTEAFF
>-|TRBV23-1|-|TRBJ2-3
CASSPPGDTRISSTDTQYF
>-|TRBV27|-|TRBJ2-2
CASSLFRTGRGAGELFF
>-|TRBV5-1|TRBD2|TRBJ2-2
CASSLDSGGAIGELFF
>-|TRBV19|-|TRBJ1-5
CASSIDVDQPQHF
>-|TRBV28|-|TRBJ1-1
CASKQGATEAFF
>-|TRBV6-6|-|TRBJ1-3
CASSLDISIYF
>-|TRBV7-9|-|TRBJ2-3
CASSGGSPGAQYF
>-|TRBV4-3|-|TRBJ2-7
CASSQDGVSYEQYF
>-|TRBV7-2|-|TRBJ1-2
CASSSEVRSQYGGNYGYTF
>-|TRBV30|-|TRBJ1-1
CAWSVREGTRAFF
>-|TRBV27|TRBD2|TRBJ2-1
CASSLSLAGYEQFF
>-|TRBV11-2|-|TRBJ2-2
CASSLLNFDSPNTGELFF
>-|TRBV7-2|TRBD2|TRBJ2-1
CASSALAGGSYNEQFF
>few|TRBV4-2|-|TRBJ1-1
CASSQRTGTQAFF
>-|TRBV6-1|TRBD2|TRBJ2-3
CASSDGTSGTDTQYF
>-|TRBV24-1|-|TRBJ2-1
CATSPEGPNEQFF
>once|TRBV7-8|-|TRBJ1-1
CASSLARQGTEAFF
>-|TRBV19|TRBD1|TRBJ1-1
CASSIQGAFEAFF